This T cell receptor (beta chain) was recorded in a study of shared clonotypes between healthy human individuals. Study observations and caveats: Only blood underwent sampling, and tissue repertoires likely differ.

The CDR3 is 17 amino acids. The germline gives CDR1 LGHNA, CDR2 YSLEER. V dropped 0 bases and J dropped 6 bases, with 18 bases sitting between them. Healthy adults negative for HIV, lacking recent acute infections or vaccinations, served as donors. In unsorted samples, genomic DNA was obtained using 94 million or so PBMCs. A remark on this clone: Its specificity is not known.

Per the authors' pipeline: Junction-only sequences produced by ImmunoSEQ had no quality scores, so filtering differed. Sequenced by immunoSEQ multiplex PCR; TCRdb stores in-frame clones only, minus some. The DNA was the basis for D and trimming; V, J and clone size are from that table. Of some 500,000 clones listed, roughly 85% are singletons. The chain is built from TRBV4-3 and TRBJ2-1; TRBD2 is a possible D gene (7 bases). Sequences were obtained from PBMCs. The receptor was isolated from a middle-aged woman in good health. Some clones in this sample may be carry-over from other donors' samples. CDR3 sequence: CASSQDGGGSSLNEQFF. The CDR3, as DNA: TGCGCCAGCAGCCAAGATGGGGGCGGGAGTAGTCTCAATGAGCAGTTCTTC.